This TCR beta chain was retrieved from a study of T cell responses to AZD1222 COVID-19 vaccine. Study outcomes and limitations: Only after the peak T cell response were repertoires sampled.

TCRdb keeps only in-frame clones here, not all; method: immunoSEQ multiplex PCR. The repertoire holds approximately 120,000 clones, about 85% seen once, with 4% to 4.5% in the top ten. This CDR3 has 14 residues. The V end lost 6 bases, the J end lost 7 bases, and 15 bases lay between the germline ends. Germline CDR1 reads MNHEY; CDR2 reads SVGAGI. Note on this clone: Its antigen remains unknown.

The sequence was collected from an adult in good health. This sample comprised peripheral blood, obtained on day 0 of AZD1222 vaccination. The chain uses TRBV6-5 and TRBJ1-4; possible D gene TRBD1, 6 bases. The CDR3 spells CASRGRGGREKLFF. DNA for the CDR3: TGTGCCAGCAGGGGACGAGGGGGGCGTGAAAAACTGTTTTTT.